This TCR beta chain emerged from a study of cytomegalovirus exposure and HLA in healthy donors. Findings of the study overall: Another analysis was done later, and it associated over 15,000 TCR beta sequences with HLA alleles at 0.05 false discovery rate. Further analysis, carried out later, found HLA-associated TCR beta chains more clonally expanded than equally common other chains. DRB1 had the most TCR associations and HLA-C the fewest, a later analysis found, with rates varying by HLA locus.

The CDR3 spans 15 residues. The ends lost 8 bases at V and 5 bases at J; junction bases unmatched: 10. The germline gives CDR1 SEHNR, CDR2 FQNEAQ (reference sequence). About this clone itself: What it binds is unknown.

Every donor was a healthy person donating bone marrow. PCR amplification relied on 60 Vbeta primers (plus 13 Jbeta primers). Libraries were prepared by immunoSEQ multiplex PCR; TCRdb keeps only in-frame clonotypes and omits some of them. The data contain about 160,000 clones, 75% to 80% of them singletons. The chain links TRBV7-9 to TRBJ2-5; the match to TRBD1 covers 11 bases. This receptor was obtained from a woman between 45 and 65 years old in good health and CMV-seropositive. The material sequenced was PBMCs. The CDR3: CASRGQGAHRETQYF. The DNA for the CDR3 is TGTGCCAGCCGTGGACAGGGGGCCCATAGGGAGACCCAGTACTTC.